This TCR beta chain was profiled in a study of T cells after somatic rescue of genetic block. The repertoire was sequenced with immunoSEQ multiplex PCR; TCRdb's copy has only in-frame clones and lacks some. Of 55,000 to 70,000 clones listed, approximately 90% were seen once; the top ten hold roughly 3%. This receptor was taken from a man in his forties. Sequenced input: peripheral blood mononuclear cells (PBMCs).

This CDR3 reads CASSLDSVESNQPQHF. CDR3 DNA: TGTGCCAGCAGCTTAGATAGCGTGGAGAGCAATCAGCCCCAGCATTTT. The chain carries TRBV11-3 and TRBJ1-5; D call uncertain. The CDR3 totals 16 residues. Germline CDR1 SGHNT, CDR2 YENEEA. The ends were cut back, 0 bases at V and 1 base at J, with 10 bases in the middle.